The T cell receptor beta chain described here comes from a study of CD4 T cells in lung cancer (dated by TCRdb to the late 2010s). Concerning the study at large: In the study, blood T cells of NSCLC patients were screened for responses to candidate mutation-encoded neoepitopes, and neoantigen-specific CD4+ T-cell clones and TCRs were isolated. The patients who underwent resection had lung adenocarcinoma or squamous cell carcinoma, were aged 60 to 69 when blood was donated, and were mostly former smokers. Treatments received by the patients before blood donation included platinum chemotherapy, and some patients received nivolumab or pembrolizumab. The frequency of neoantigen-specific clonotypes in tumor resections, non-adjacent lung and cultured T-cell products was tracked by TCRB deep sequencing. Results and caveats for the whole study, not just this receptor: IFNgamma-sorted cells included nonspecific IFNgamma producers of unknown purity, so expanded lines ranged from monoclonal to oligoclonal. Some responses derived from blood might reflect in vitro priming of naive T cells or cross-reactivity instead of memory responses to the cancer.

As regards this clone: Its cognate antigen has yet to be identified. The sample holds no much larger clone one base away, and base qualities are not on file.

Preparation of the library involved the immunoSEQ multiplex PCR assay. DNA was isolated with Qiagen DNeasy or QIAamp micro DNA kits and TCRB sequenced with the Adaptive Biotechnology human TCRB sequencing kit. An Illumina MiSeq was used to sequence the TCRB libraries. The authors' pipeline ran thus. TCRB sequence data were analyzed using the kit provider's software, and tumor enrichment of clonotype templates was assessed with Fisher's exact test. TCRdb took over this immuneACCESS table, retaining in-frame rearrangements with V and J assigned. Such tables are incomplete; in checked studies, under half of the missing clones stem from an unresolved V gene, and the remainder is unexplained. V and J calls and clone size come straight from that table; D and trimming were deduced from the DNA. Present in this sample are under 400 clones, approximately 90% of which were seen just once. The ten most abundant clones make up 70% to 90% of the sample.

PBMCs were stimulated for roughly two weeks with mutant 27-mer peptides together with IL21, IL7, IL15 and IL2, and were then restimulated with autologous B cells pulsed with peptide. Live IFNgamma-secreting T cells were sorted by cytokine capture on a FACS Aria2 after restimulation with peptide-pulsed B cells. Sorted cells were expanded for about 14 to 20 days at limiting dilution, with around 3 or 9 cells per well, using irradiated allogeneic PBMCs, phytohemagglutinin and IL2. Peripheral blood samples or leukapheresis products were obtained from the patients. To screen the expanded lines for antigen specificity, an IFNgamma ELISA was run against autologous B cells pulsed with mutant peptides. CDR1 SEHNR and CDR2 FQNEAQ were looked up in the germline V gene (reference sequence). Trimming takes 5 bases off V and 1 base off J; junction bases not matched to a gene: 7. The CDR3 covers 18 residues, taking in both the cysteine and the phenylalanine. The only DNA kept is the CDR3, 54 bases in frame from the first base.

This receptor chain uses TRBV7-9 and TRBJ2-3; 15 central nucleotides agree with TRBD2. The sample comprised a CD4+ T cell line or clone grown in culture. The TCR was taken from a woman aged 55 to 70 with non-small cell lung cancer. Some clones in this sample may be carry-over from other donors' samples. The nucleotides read TGTGCCAGCAGCGCCTCACGGACTAGCGGGGGGGGCACAGATACGCAGTATTTT. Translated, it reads CASSASRTSGGGTDTQYF.